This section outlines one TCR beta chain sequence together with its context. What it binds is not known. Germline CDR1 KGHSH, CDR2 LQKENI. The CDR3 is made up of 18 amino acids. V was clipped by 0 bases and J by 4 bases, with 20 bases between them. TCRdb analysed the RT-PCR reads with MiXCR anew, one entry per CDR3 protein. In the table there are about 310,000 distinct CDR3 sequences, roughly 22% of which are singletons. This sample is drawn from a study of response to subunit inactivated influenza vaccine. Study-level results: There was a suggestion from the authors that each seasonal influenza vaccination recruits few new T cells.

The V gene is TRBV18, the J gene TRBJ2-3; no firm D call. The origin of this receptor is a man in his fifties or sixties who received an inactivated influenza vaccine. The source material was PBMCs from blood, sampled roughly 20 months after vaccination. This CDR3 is CASSPPVKRVSRPDTQYF. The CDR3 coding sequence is TGTGCCAGCTCACCACCGGTGAAAAGGGTAAGCCGGCCAGATACGCAGTATTTT. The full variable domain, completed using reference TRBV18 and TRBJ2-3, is NAGVMQNPRHLVRRRGQEARLRCSPMKGHSHVYWYRQLPEEGLKFMVYLQKENIIDESGMPKERFSAEFPKEGPSILRIQQVVRGDSAAYFCASSPPVKRVSRPDTQYFGPGTRLTVL.